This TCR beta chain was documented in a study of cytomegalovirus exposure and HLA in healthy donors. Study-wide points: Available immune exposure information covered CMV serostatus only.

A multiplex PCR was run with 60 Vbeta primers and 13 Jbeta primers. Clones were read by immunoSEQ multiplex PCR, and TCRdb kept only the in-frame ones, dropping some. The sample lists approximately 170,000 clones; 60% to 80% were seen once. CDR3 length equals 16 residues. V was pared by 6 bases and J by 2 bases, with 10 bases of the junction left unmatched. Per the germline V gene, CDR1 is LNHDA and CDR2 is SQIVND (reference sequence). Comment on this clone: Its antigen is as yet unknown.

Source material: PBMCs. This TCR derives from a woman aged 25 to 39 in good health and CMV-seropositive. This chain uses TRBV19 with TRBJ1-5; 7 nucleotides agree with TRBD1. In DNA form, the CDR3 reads TGTGCCAGTAGGCTAGGACAGGCCTGGGGCAATCAGCCCCAGCATTTT. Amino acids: CASRLGQAWGNQPQHF. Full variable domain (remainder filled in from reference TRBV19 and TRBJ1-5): DGGITQSPKYLFRKEGQNVTLSCEQNLNHDAMYWYRQDPGQGLRLIYYSQIVNDFQKGDIAEGYSVSREKKESFPLTVTSAQKNPTAFYLCASRLGQAWGNQPQHFGDGTRLSIL.